The entry that follows covers one T cell receptor (beta chain) sequence. Per germline, CDR1 SGHRS and CDR2 YFSETQ. Trimming pared 4 bases from V and 5 bases from J, leaving 15 bases between. This CDR3 contains 14 residues. The authors deemed Graves' hyperthyroidism stable absent ophthalmopathy progression within 18 months. The PBMCs had their origin in 8.5 to 10 ml of fresh peripheral blood. This sample was included in a study of T cells in Graves' hyperthyroidism and ophthalmopathy. Amplified TCR beta CDR3 regions came from RNA transcripts. First-round RT-PCR with HTBI primers amplified the TCR CDR3 region. TCRdb passed the multiplex PCR reads through MiXCR, listing each CDR3 protein once. This table holds 700,000 or so distinct CDR3 sequences, about a sixth found once.

The receptor was derived from a man younger than 35 with Graves' hyperthyroidism. Sequenced material: blood. This chain joins TRBV5-1 and TRBJ1-1; no firm D call. The CDR3 reads CASSPSPLGTEAFF. The CDR3 DNA reads TGCGCCAGCAGCCCGAGTCCCCTGGGGACTGAAGCTTTCTTT.